Below, 24 T cell receptor beta chains from the same sample are listed, as sequenced in a study of T cell responses to AZD1222 COVID-19 vaccine (dated by TCRdb to 2020 to 2022). The time point label corresponds to: baseline before first vaccination. Library prep was done by the immunoSEQ multiplex PCR assay. TCRdb took this table from immuneACCESS and kept in-frame rearrangements with V and J called. Such tables lack part of the clones; where checked against another copy, unresolved V genes explain under half of the gap, and the rest is unexplained. This sample lists tens of thousands of clones; around 82% were detected once. The top ten hold roughly 5% of the sample. Sequences were derived from peripheral blood, sampled on day 0 of AZD1222 vaccination. These receptors were taken from an adult in good health.

This clone was seen more than once but under ten times. The V and J genes are TRBV27 and TRBJ2-7, with 7 bases matching TRBD1. The CDR3 extends over 15 amino acids. Germline trimming cut 2 bases from V and 0 bases from J; bases unmatched to any gene: 4. Germline-derived CDR1 and CDR2 are MNHEY and SMNVEV (reference sequence). The DNA of the CDR3 is TGTGCCAGCAGTTTACACGGACAGGCCTCCTACGAGCAGTACTTC. As protein: CASSLHGQASYEQYF.

The V and J genes are TRBV30 and TRBJ1-1; D not certain. This CDR3 contains 11 residues. V dropped 0 bases and J dropped 2 bases, with 1 base sitting between them. CDR1 GTSNPN and CDR2 SVGIG come from the germline V gene (reference sequence). CDR3 sequence (DNA): TGTGCCTGGAGTGTAAACACTGAAGCTTTCTTT. This gives the protein CAWSVNTEAFF. The full variable domain, rest sourced from reference TRBV30 and TRBJ1-1, is SQTIHQWPATLVQPVGSPLSLECTVEGTSNPNLYWYRQAAGRGLQLLFYSVGIGQISSEVPQNLSASRPQDRQFILSSKKLLLSDSGFYLCAWSVNTEAFFGQGTRLTVV.

This sequence joins TRBV14 and TRBJ2-3, with unresolved D. The V and J ends lost 1 base and 1 base respectively, with 3 bases between them. This CDR3 is built from 13 residues. CDR1 is SGHDN and CDR2 is FVKESK in the germline V gene. CDR3 residues: CASSQARTDTQYF. The CDR3 DNA reads as TGTGCCAGCAGCCAAGCACGCACAGATACGCAGTATTTT.

The chain is built from TRBV7-2 and TRBJ2-3, with D possibly matching TRBD1 (5 bases). The germline V and J ends were trimmed by 5 bases and 2 bases, with 14 bases remaining between them. Germline V gives CDR1 SGHTA, CDR2 FQGNSA. CDR3 length: 15 amino acids. The CDR3 sequence is CASSRTGPVTDTQYF. DNA for the CDR3: TGTGCCAGCAGCCGTACAGGACCGGTCACAGATACGCAGTATTTT.

The J gene is TRBJ1-1, the V gene TRBV5-1; D might be TRBD1 (6 bases). The CDR3 length is 15 residues. Between the trimmed V and J ends, which lost 2 bases and 1 base, there was a span of 12 bases. CDR1 is SGHRS and CDR2 is YFSETQ in the germline V gene. The CDR3 DNA reads TGCGCCAGCAGCTTTCAAGGACAGTCGAACACTGAAGCTTTCTTT. The encoded protein is CASSFQGQSNTEAFF.

This clone was counted a single time. The rearrangement joins TRBV5-1 to TRBJ2-3; 7 bases are shared with TRBD1. This CDR3 contains 15 residues. CDR1 is SGHRS and CDR2 is YFSETQ in the germline V gene. V shed 2 bases and J 1 base; nucleotides not matched to a gene: 4. CDR3: CASSLTGQGTDTQYF. The DNA for the CDR3 is TGCGCCAGCAGCTTAACCGGACAGGGCACAGATACGCAGTATTTT.

The V call is TRBV5-6, the J call TRBJ2-1; TRBD2 is a possible D gene (7 bases). V was cut by 4 bases and J by 6 bases, with 14 bases left in between. CDR1 and CDR2 (germline): SGHDT, YYEEEE. CDR3 size: 14 residues. CDR3 residues: CASSPGGPSNEQFF. For the CDR3, the DNA is TGTGCCAGCAGCCCGGGGGGCCCATCCAATGAGCAGTTCTTC.

The genes are TRBV21-1 and TRBJ2-2; the table's D gene call, TRBD2, was not cross checked with the DNA. TRBV21-1 has pseudogene status. This CDR3 region has 13 residues. The CDR3 DNA reads as TGTGCCAGCAGCCCGACTACTGCCGGGGAGCTGTTTTTT. It encodes CASSPTTAGELFF.

The gene calls are TRBV7-9 and TRBJ1-1, with no clear D. Germline V gene sequence: CDR1 SEHNR, CDR2 FQNEAQ (reference sequence). The CDR3 extends over 11 amino acids. V shed 7 bases and J shed 2 bases, with 5 bases lying between them. CDR3 sequence reads: CASTENTEAFF. Written as DNA, the CDR3 is TGTGCCAGCACAGAAAACACTGAAGCTTTCTTT.

V gene TRBV13 combines with J gene TRBJ1-4; the match to TRBD1 covers 7 bases. V lost 4 bases and J lost 4; bases outside the gene matches: 3. This CDR3 spans 14 amino acids. In germline, CDR1 is PRHDT, CDR2 FYEKMQ (reference sequence). CDR3 coding DNA: TGTGCCAGCAGCTATAGGGACAGTAATGAAAAACTGTTTTTT. Its protein is CASSYRDSNEKLFF.

The chain joins TRBV2 to TRBJ1-6; the D is unclear. The CDR3 extends over 15 amino acids. V was trimmed by 3 bases and J by 0 bases, leaving 6 bases between them. The germline V gene has CDR1 SNHLY and CDR2 FYNNEI. The CDR3: CASSEDSSYNSPLHF. The CDR3, as DNA: TGTGCCAGCAGTGAGGATAGCTCCTATAATTCACCCCTCCACTTT.

This clone was detected only once. This sequence joins TRBV6-2 or TRBV6-3 and TRBJ2-1; D is uncertain. With 0 bases removed from V and 0 bases from J, the gap between germline ends came to 9 bases. The germline V gene has CDR1 MNHEY and CDR2 SVGEGT. The length of the CDR3 is 16 residues. CDR3 in DNA: TGTGCCAGCAGTTACTCGACTGCCTTCTCCTACAATGAGCAGTTCTTC. It encodes CASSYSTAFSYNEQFF.

The rearrangement uses TRBV10-3 and TRBJ1-2; D remains ambiguous. Trimming pared 0 bases from V and 6 bases from J, leaving 14 bases between. Germline CDR1 reads ENHRY; CDR2 reads SYGVKD. The CDR3 length is 15 residues. The CDR3 reads CAISESGLRRNGYTF. In nucleotides, the CDR3 is TGTGCCATCAGTGAGTCTGGACTTAGGAGAAATGGCTACACCTTC.

The chain couples TRBV14 to TRBJ2-7; TRBD1 agrees at 9 bases. This CDR3 spans 16 amino acids. Germline V CDR1 and CDR2: SGHDN, FVKESK. V lost 5 bases and J lost 1; bases outside the gene matches: 9. This CDR3 is CASSSLLGQGSYEQYF. CDR3 bases: TGTGCCAGCAGCTCACTCCTGGGACAGGGATCCTACGAGCAGTACTTC.

DNA of the CDR3: TGCGCCAGCAGCTTGGGAGGGGGGAGTGAAAAACTGTTTTTT. This translates into CASSLGGGSEKLFF. V and J are TRBV5-1 and TRBJ1-4, with D perhaps matching TRBD1 (6 bases). The V end was cut by 0 bases, the J end by 7 bases, with 10 bases between. Germline CDR1 SGHRS, CDR2 YFSETQ. The CDR3 sequence is 14 residues long.

The V call is TRBV6-2 or TRBV6-3, the J call TRBJ2-4; a possible D gene is TRBD2 (6 bases). V gave up 1 base and J gave up 9 bases, with 13 bases separating them. There are 14 residues in the CDR3. Germline CDR1 is MNHEY and CDR2 is SVGEGT. CDR3 coding DNA: TGTGCCAGCAGTTACTTTGACGGGAGAAGCATTCAGTACTTC. It translates to CASSYFDGRSIQYF.

Relative to its sample, this clone is medium-sized. V gene TRBV7-8 combines with J gene TRBJ2-7, with 7 nucleotides matching TRBD1. CDR1 is SGHVS and CDR2 is FQNEAQ in the germline V gene. This CDR3 has 15 residues. V was pared by 5 bases and J by 1 base, with 8 bases of the junction left unmatched. The CDR3 here is CASSIRQGPSYEQYF. The CDR3 DNA reads TGTGCCAGCAGCATAAGACAGGGACCTTCCTACGAGCAGTACTTC. The variable domain in full, completed from reference TRBV7-8 and TRBJ2-7, reads GAGVSQSPRYKVAKRGQDVALRCDPISGHVSLFWYQQALGQGPEFLTYFQNEAQLDKSGLPSDRFFAERPEGSVSTLKIQRTQQEDSAVYLCASSIRQGPSYEQYFGPGTRLTVT.

The chain is built from TRBV27 and TRBJ1-4; possibly TRBD1 for D (6 bases). Trimming took off 7 bases at V and 5 bases at J, with 29 bases between the two ends. Germline-derived CDR1 and CDR2 are MNHEY and SMNVEV (reference sequence). This CDR3 is built from 19 residues. The CDR3 protein is CASTTQGPSAQGPNEKLFF. The DNA for the CDR3 is TGTGCCAGCACCACTCAAGGACCCTCGGCACAGGGCCCAAATGAAAAACTGTTTTTT.

The CDR3 DNA is TGTGCCAGCAGCGCCCAAGGGGCGGCGGACGAGCAGTTCTTC. It is translated as CASSAQGAADEQFF. The V and J genes are TRBV9 and TRBJ2-1, with a possible D match to TRBD1 (5 bases). V lost 3 bases to trimming and J lost 10 bases, with 17 bases between them. The CDR3 runs to 14 residues. The germline gives CDR1 SGDLS, CDR2 YYNGEE.

By its share, this clone is medium-sized. The chain is built from TRBV7-2 and TRBJ2-7; TRBD1 agrees at 10 bases. CDR1 and CDR2 from the germline V gene are SGHTA and FQGNSA. This CDR3 spans 15 amino acids. Unmatched junction bases numbered 5, after V lost 2 bases and J lost 4 bases. The CDR3 DNA follows: TGTGCCAGCAGCTTACCTCCGGGACAGGGGTACGAGCAGTACTTC. Translating gives CASSLPPGQGYEQYF.

The J gene is TRBJ2-2, the V gene TRBV28, with D perhaps matching TRBD2 (5 bases). The CDR3 is made up of 13 amino acids. Between the trimmed V and J ends, which lost 10 bases and 2 bases, there was a span of 11 bases. The germline CDR1 and CDR2 sequences are MDHEN and SYDVKM. The CDR3 DNA follows: TGTGCCATTCGAGGGTCCAACACCGGGGAGCTGTTTTTT. Protein: CAIRGSNTGELFF.

The chain combines TRBV3-1 (or the pseudogene TRBV3-2) with TRBJ2-3; 8 bases line up with TRBD2. Germline values: CDR1 LGHDT, CDR2 YNNKEL (reference sequence). The CDR3 is 16 amino acids. V gave up 5 bases and J gave up 4 bases; unmatched junction bases: 11. In DNA form, the CDR3 reads TGTGCCAGCAGCGTACGGGCGGCAGCGGGGGCAGATACGCAGTATTTT. Its protein is CASSVRAAAGADTQYF.

V gene TRBV5-1 combines with J gene TRBJ2-5; 10 nucleotides line up with TRBD2. Per the germline V gene, CDR1 is SGHRS and CDR2 is YFSETQ. This CDR3 region has 16 residues. Trimming at V came to 3 bases and at J to 7 bases, leaving 12 bases not matched to a gene. The CDR3 loop is CASSSASGGGSGTQYF. CDR3 nucleotides: TGCGCCAGCAGCTCAGCTAGCGGGGGAGGTTCGGGGACCCAGTACTTC. Full variable domain (missing parts from reference TRBV5-1 and TRBJ2-5): KAGVTQTPRYLIKTRGQQVTLSCSPISGHRSVSWYQQTPGQGLQFLFEYFSETQRNKGNFPGRFSGRQFSNSRSEMNVSTLELGDSALYLCASSSASGGGSGTQYFGPGTRLLVL.

The V gene is TRBV11-3, the J gene TRBJ2-6; 11 bases fit TRBD1. Germline CDR1 is SGHNT and CDR2 is YENEEA. Germline trimming cut 5 bases from V and 4 bases from J; bases unmatched to any gene: 4. CDR3 length: 16 residues. Here the CDR3 DNA reads TGTGCCAGCAGCATGGGACAGGGGGAGGGGGCCAACGTCCTGACTTTC. Its protein product is CASSMGQGEGANVLTF.